This T cell receptor beta chain was sequenced during a study of identical twins. TCRdb used MiXCR to reprocess the 5' RACE reads, holding one entry per CDR3 protein. The sample holds around 490,000 distinct CDR3 sequences, around 15% seen once. There are 17 residues in the CDR3. V lost 0 bases and J lost 7, with 19 bases in between. These data were also filed under a second study, of yellow fever vaccine responses in identical twins.

The specimen sequenced was CD4+ T cells sorted from blood. This chain connects TRBV12-3 or TRBV12-4 to TRBJ1-5; D perhaps matches TRBD1 (5 bases). This TCR was recovered from a woman aged 18-30 years in good health. Here the CDR3 reads CASSLARTGVLGQPQHF. CDR3 coding DNA: TGTGCCAGCAGTTTAGCCCGAACAGGCGTCTTAGGACAGCCCCAGCATTTT.